The clone carrying this T cell receptor beta chain occurred a few times. Its specificity is not known. Sequencing targeted expressed TCRB transcripts, as all isolated RNA had been reverse transcribed. An average approximately 4 million reads came from naive, central memory and regulatory T cell samples. Profiled with immunoSEQ multiplex PCR; TCRdb holds only in-frame clones, not every one. The sample includes more than 95,000 clones, 15% to 20% of them seen just once. The V and J ends lost 5 bases and 3 bases, in that order; junction bases with no gene match: 1. The CDR3 loop spans 12 amino acids. Germline V CDR1 and CDR2: SQVTM, ANQGSEA. This sample was taken from a study of beta chain features in type 1 diabetes. Whole-study results and caveats: Shorter TCRB CDR3s, moderately but significantly so, marked every one of the four CD4+ subsets in Type 1 diabetes patients.

The chain joins TRBV29-1 to TRBJ2-7, with 10 nucleotides matching TRBD1. The clonotype comes from a man younger than 35 with type 1 diabetes. Sequenced input: central memory CD4+ T cells from blood. CDR3 region: CSVRTGGYEQYF. CDR3 nucleotides: TGCAGCGTTCGGACAGGGGGCTACGAGCAGTACTTC.